This T cell receptor beta chain was retrieved from a study of CD8 T cell repertoires and HIV-1 epitope variants. Across the study: Each of Twenty-five Gag and Nef epitope peptides stimulated a separate culture. Epitopes were three Gag families plus Nef HW9 and YT9. Findings of the study overall: Beta chains alone show antigen proliferation, not cytokine profile or function.

A word on this clone: Antigen unknown.

Profiled with immunoSEQ multiplex PCR; TCRdb holds only in-frame clones, not every one. The sample comprises roughly 100,000 clones, roughly 80% of which are singletons, and roughly 26% rests with the top ten. The CDR3 spans 16 residues. Unmatched junction bases numbered 5, after V lost 2 bases and J lost 0 bases. The germline gives CDR1 SQVTM, CDR2 ANQGSEA. V is TRBV29-1 and J is TRBJ2-4, with 9 nucleotides matching TRBD1. The sequence was obtained from a male donor with HIV. The specimen was uncultured baseline CD8+ T cells from peripheral blood mononuclear cells (PBMCs). The CDR3: CSVELTGGRAKNIQYF. The CDR3 region has the DNA TGCAGCGTTGAACTGACAGGGGGGAGAGCCAAAAACATTCAGTACTTC. Based on the CDR3 plus reference TRBV29-1 and TRBJ2-4, the full variable domain is SAVISQKPSRDICQRGTSLTIQCQVDSQVTMMFWYRQQPGQSLTLIATANQGSEATYESGFVIDKFPISRPNLTFSTLTVSNMSPEDSSIYLCSVELTGGRAKNIQYFGAGTRLSVL.